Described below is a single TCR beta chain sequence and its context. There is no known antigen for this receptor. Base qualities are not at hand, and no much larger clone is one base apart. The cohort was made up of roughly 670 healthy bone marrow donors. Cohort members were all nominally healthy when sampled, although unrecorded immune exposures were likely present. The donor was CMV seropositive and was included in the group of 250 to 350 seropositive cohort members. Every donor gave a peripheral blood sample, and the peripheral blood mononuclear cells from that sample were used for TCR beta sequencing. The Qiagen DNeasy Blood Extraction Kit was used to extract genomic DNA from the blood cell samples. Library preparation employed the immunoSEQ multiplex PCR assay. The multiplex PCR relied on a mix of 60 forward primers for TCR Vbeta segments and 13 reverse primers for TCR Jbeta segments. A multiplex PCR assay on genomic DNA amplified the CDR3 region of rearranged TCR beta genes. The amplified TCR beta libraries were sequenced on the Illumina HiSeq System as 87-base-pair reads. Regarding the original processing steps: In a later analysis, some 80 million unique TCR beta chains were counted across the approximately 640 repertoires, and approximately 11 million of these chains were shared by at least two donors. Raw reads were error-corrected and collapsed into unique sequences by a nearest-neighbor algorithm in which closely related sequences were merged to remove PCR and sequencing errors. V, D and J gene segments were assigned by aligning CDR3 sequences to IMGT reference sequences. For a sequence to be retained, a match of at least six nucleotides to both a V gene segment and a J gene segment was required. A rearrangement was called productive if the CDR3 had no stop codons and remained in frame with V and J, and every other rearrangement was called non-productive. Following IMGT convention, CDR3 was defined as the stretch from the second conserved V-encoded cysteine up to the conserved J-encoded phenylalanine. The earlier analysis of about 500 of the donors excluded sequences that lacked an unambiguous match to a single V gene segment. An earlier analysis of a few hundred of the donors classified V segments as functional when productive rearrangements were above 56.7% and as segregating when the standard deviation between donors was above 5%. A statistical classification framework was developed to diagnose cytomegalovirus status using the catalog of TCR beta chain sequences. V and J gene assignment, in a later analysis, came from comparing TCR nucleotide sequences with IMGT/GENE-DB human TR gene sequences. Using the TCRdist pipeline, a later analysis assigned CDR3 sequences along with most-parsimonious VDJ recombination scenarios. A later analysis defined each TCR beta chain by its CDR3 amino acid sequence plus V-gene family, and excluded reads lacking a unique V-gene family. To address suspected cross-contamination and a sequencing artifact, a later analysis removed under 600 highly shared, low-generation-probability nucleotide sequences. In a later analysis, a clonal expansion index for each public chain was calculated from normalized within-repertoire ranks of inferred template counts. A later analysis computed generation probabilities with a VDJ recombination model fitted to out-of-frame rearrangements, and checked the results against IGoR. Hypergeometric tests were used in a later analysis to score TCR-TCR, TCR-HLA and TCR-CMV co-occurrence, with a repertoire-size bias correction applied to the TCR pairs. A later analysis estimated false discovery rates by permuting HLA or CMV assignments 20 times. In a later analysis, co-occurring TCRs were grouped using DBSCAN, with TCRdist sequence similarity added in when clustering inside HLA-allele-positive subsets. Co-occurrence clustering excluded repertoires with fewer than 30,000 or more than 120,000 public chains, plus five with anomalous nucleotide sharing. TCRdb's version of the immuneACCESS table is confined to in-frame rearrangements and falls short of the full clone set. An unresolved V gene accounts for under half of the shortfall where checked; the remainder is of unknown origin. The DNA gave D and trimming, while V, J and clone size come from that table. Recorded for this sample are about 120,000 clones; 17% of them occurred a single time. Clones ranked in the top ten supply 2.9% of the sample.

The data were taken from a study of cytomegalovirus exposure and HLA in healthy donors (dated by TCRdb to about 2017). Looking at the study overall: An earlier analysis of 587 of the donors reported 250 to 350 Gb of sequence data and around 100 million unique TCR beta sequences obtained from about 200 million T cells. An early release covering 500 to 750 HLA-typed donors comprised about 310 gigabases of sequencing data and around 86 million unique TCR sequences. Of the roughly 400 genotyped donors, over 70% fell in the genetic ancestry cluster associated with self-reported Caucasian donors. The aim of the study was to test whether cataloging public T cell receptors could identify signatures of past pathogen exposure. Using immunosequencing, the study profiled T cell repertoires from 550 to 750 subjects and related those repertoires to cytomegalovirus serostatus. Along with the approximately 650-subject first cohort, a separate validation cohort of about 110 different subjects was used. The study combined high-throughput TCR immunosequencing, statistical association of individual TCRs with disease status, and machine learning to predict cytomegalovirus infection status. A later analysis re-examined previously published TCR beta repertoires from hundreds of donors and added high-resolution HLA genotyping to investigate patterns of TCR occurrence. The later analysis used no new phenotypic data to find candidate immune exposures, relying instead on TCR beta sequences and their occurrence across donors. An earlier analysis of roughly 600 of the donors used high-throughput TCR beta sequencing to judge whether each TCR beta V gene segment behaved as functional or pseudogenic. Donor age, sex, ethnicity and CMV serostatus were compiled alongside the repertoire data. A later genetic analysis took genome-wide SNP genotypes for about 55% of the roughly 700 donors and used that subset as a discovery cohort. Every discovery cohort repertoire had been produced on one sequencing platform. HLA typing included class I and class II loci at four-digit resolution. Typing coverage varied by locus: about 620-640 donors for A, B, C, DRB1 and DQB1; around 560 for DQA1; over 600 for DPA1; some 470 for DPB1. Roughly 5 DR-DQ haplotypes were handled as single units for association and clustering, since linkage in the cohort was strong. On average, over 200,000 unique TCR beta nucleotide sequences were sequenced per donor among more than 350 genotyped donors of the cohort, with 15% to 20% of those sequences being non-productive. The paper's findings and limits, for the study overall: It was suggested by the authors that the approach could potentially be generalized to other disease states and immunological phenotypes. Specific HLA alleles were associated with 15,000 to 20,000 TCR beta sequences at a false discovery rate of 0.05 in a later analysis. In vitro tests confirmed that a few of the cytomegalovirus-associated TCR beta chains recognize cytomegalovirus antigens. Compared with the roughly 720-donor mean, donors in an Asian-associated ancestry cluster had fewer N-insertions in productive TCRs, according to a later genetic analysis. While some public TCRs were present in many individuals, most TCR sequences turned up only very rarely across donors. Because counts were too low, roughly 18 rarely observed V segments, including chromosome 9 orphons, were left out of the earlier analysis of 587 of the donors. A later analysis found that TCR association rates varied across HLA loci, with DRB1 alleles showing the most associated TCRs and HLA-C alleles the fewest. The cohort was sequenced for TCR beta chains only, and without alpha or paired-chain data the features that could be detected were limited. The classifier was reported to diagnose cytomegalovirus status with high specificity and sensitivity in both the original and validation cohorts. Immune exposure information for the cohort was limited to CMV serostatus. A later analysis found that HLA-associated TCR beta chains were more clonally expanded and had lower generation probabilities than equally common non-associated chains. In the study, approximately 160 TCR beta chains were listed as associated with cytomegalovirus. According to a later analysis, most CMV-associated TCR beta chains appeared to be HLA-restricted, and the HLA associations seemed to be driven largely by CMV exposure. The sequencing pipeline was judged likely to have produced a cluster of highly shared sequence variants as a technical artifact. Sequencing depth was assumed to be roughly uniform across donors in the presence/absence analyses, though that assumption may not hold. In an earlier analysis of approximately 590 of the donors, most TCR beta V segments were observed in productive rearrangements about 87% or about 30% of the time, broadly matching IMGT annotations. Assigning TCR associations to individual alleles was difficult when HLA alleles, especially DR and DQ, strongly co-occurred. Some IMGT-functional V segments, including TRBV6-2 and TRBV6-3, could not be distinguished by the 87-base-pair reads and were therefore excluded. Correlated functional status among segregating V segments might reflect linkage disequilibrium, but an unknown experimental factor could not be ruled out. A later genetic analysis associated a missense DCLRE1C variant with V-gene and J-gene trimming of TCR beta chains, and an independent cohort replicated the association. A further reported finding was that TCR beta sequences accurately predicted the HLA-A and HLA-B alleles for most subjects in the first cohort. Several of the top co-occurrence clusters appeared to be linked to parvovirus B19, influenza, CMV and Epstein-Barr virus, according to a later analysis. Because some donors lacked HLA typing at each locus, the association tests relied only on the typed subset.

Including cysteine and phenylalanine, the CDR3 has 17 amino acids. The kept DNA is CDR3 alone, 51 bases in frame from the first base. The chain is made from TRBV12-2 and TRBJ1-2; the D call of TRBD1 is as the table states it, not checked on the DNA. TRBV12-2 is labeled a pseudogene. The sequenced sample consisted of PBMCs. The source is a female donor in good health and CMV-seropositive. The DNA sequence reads TGTGCAAGTCGCTTAGAGGAGCCCGAACAGGGGGCTAATGGCTACACCTTC. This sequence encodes CASRLEEPEQGANGYTF.